This TCR beta chain appears in the sequencing data of a study of T-cell memory formation after mild COVID-19 (TCRdb year 2021). Turning to the overall study: TCR sequence clusters from the two donors were largely donor specific. Two young, previously healthy adult volunteers made up the cohort, one male and one female. Longitudinal TCRalpha and TCRbeta repertoire sequencing tracked T-cell clones expanding and contracting after mild COVID-19 in a couple of donors. The study at large found these results: Contracting CD4+ clones turned up mainly in the CM and EM memory subsets, whereas EMRA was where CD8+ clones were enriched. Some responding clones were detected in pre-infection memory, which suggested that pre-existing cross-reactive memory T cells had joined the SARS-CoV-2 response. The study included only a couple of mild cases, and larger cohorts that include severe cases with pre-infection samples were judged to be necessary. Balanced CD4/CD8 phenotypes were observed for clones contracting from day 15 to 85, whereas a bias towards CD4+ was observed for a second wave of clones expanding from day 15 to 37. SARS-CoV-2 specificity of the second-wave clones peaking on day 37 was not confirmed.

Ficoll-Paque density gradient centrifugation was used to isolate PBMCs. In the germline V gene, CDR1 corresponds to SQVTM and CDR2 to ANQGSEA. The cysteine opens and the phenylalanine closes a CDR3 of 13 amino acids. This entry keeps only the CDR3 DNA: 39 bases, framed from base 1. Germline trimming amounts to 6 bases on V and 2 bases on J, with 7 as the count of junction bases outside the gene matches. The listed sequencing device is Illumina NovaSeq 6000. TCRalpha and TCRbeta cDNA libraries were constructed by 5'RACE with constant-segment primers, with sample barcodes and unique molecular identifiers being introduced. RNA was extracted from every sample with Trizol reagent. Libraries were amplified in two PCR steps, with a second sample barcode and Illumina TruSeq adapters added in the second step. The libraries were sequenced on an Illumina NovaSeq using 2 x 150 bp paired-end reads. On the authors' methods: The reads were demultiplexed and collapsed into UMI-guided consensus sequences using migec v1.2.7. Using mixcr v2.1.11, UMI consensuses were aligned to TRA and TRB V and J templates and then assembled into clonotypes. Clonotypes were classified as expanded or contracted when called significant by both edgeR and NoisET, with noise models trained on biological replicates. For edgeR calls, a false discovery rate-adjusted p below 0.01 and a log2 fold-change threshold of 1 were applied. As an exploratory analysis of dynamics, max-normalized trajectories of the 1000 most abundant clonotypes were examined by PCA with hierarchical clustering. Each responding clone was given a CD4 or CD8 phenotype based on the CD4+ and CD8+ repertoires, which had been sequenced separately. TCRdb ran its own pipeline on the public reads, namely fastp trimming at Q25 and MiXCR clone calling, and kept in-frame beta chains. A single entry per CDR3 protein holds the most common genes and DNA from its merged rows. It is TCRdb's table, rather than the study itself, that gives the V and J calls and clone size. The sample data list fewer than 650,000 distinct CDR3 sequences, and about 18% of these were observed just once. Together, the top ten hold just over 8% of the sample.

This clonotype has a handful of counts. No antigen is known for it. Per-base quality was not reported, and no clone a single base away is much larger than it. The chain is assembled from TRBV29-1 and TRBJ2-7; 7 nucleotides in the junction match TRBD2. The sequenced sample was PBMCs or a T cell subset sorted from them (not recorded which). This clonotype was sampled from an adult woman who had mild COVID-19 (a few samples of this study predate the infection). The sample titles of this study are shuffled in the database, so cell type and time point are left out; the donor was told from shared clones. The DNA reads TGCAGCGTCCACAGCGGGGCTACCTACGAGCAGTACTTC. The resulting protein is CSVHSGATYEQYF.